The source of this TCR beta chain is a study of blood T cell repertoires in COVID-19. Overall study context: Acute and convalescent COVID-19 specimens originated in the United States, Italy and Spain. PBMCs, B-cell-depleted T cells, or T cells provided the cDNA or gDNA that made up the material.

Per the authors' pipeline: From reference gene primer amplification, estimates of nucleated cell counts were derived. Using immunoSEQ multiplex PCR, the repertoire was profiled, and TCRdb retains in-frame clones only, with some absent. D and trimming come from the DNA, and the V and J calls and clone size come from that table. The data hold about 100,000 clones, with 70% to 90% observed a single time. This TCR was sampled from a human donor in a cohort sampled during active COVID-19. Sequenced: peripheral blood.

CDR3 residues: CASSVAGSEQFF. As DNA, the CDR3 is TGTGCCAGCAGCGTGGCAGGGTCAGAGCAGTTCTTC. V is TRBV5-4 and J is TRBJ2-1; weak D call: TRBD1 (5 bases). Trimming stripped 4 bases from V and 10 bases from J, with 12 bases between. Germline loops: CDR1 SGHNT, CDR2 YYREEE (reference sequence). This CDR3 region has 12 residues.